This T cell receptor beta chain stems from a study of T cell responses to AZD1222 COVID-19 vaccine (dated by TCRdb to the early 2020s). Some background on the complete study: TCR sequencing was performed for approximately 240 trial participants, of whom 200 to 220 were given two doses of AZD1222 and approximately 25 were given two doses of MenACWY control vaccine. Trial participants were enrolled by age into 18-55, 56-69 and 70-plus year subgroups, with approximately 150, 30 and 60 TCR-sequenced participants respectively.

The CDR3 regions of human TCRbeta chains were subjected to immunosequencing. The authors' pipeline ran thus. Repertoire TCRs were matched against a reference library of SARS-CoV-2-specific TCRs generated with the MIRA antigen-specificity platform. Breadth meant the fraction of unique TCRs that were SARS-CoV-2-associated, whereas depth meant the fraction of total T cells that were SARS-CoV-2-associated. Using the MIRA data, each spike-specific TCR was mapped to the spike region that the TCR reacts to and placed in a CD4 or CD8 class. Log10-transformed breadth and depth values were compared by one-way ANOVA with Sidak's multiple comparisons tests. TCRdb carries this immuneACCESS record with in-frame sequences only. Its versions omit some clonotypes, under half of them owing to an unresolved V gene in the studies checked, with the rest unexplained. Clone size and V and J calls were adopted from that table, with D and trimming inferred from the DNA. In this sample the table shows more than 95,000 clones, about 90% of which occur a single time. The leading ten clones occupy around 4.5% of the sample.

What the work shows at the level of the full study, not this receptor alone: CD4 TCRs associated with the vaccine covered the entire spike protein, and the dominant responses were in regions 160-218 and 743-854. No day 14 peak-response samples were available, so repertoires were characterized only after the peak T cell response. Conclusions about previously exposed vaccinees are limited, since just five or six AZD1222 recipients were seropositive for SARS-CoV-2 at baseline. The 56-69-year group was small, and its depth increase did not reach significance, likely because of low power. Participants were mostly white British and included more females than males, and it was suggested by the authors that clonal diversity may have been underestimated. A significant rise in spike-specific TCR breadth and depth was observed after two AZD1222 doses relative to day 0 and relative to MenACWY recipients. Reportedly, almost half of the unique spike-specific TCRs recognized epitopes lying outside the regions that are mutated in the B.1.351 and B.1.1.7 variants.

The time point label here, explained by the study, means: baseline before first vaccination. The treatment or condition label of this sample denotes: meningococcal conjugate vaccine given as trial control. Samples from vaccinated people were obtained from the UK trials COV001 and COV002, which included a single-blind randomized controlled phase 2/3 trial of AZD1222 (ChAdOx1 nCoV-19) in healthy adults. For TCRbeta chain sequencing, PBMC samples from trial participants were taken at day 0 and at day 28 after the second dose. Sequences KGHDR (CDR1) and SFDVKD (CDR2) are obtained from the germline V gene. The junction shows trimming of 5 bases on V and 0 bases on J, plus 9 bases between the germline ends. The CDR3, cysteine through phenylalanine, is 15 amino acids long. Only the CDR3 region is kept as DNA, spanning 45 bases read in frame from base 1. Concerning this clone: Its specific antigen is unknown. Nothing much larger sits one base from this clone, and base qualities are not available.

The sequenced sample was peripheral blood, obtained on day 0 of MenACWY control vaccination. The chain is encoded by TRBV24-1 joined to TRBJ2-2; the D gene remains uncertain. The TCR originated in an adult in good health. CDR3 loop: CATSVSGANTGELFF. The DNA is TGTGCCACCAGTGTAAGTGGGGCGAACACCGGGGAGCTGTTTTTT.